Below, 28 T cell receptor beta chains from the same sample are listed, as sequenced in a study of shared clonotypes between healthy human individuals. Generated by immunoSEQ multiplex PCR, the TCRdb table keeps only in-frame clones and is missing some. The repertoire consists of approximately 600,000 clones, with about 95% occurring once and the leading ten covering over 0.095%. Positive CCR7 selection of CD45RO-negative cells yielded the naive CD8 cells, and terminally differentiated effector memory CD45RA+ cells were excluded. Sequencing was carried out using naive CD8+ T cells sorted from blood. Receptors were obtained from a woman aged 30 to 39 in good health.

The rearrangement joins TRBV18 to TRBJ2-5, with 9 bases that match TRBD2. CDR3 length: 15 residues. V shed 6 bases and J 1 base; nucleotides not matched to a gene: 6. Germline V CDR1 and CDR2: KGHSH, LQKENI. The CDR3 loop is CASSPVAGAQETQYF. DNA of the CDR3: TGTGCCAGCTCTCCGGTAGCGGGAGCCCAAGAGACCCAGTACTTC.

The chain combines TRBV27 with TRBJ2-1; a weak D match, TRBD1 (6 bases). V was shortened by 5 bases and J by 7 bases, with 12 bases between the two germline ends. Germline V gene lookup returns CDR1 MNHEY and CDR2 SMNVEV (reference sequence). The CDR3 has 13 amino acids. CDR3 DNA sequence: TGTGCCAGCAGTGTGGACAGTTGGAATGAGCAGTTCTTC. Translation: CASSVDSWNEQFF.

The rearrangement links TRBV27 to TRBJ2-1; D remains unclear. CDR3 length: 12 residues. Germline V gene data show CDR1 as MNHEY and CDR2 as SMNVEV (reference sequence). V was trimmed by 3 bases and J by 5 bases, leaving 5 bases between them. The CDR3 nucleotides are TGTGCCAGCAGTTTTCCCGACAATGAGCAGTTCTTC. Its translation: CASSFPDNEQFF.

The chain links TRBV2 to TRBJ1-1; D may be TRBD1 (5 bases). Trimming took off 3 bases at V and 11 bases at J, with 7 bases between the two ends. Germline values: CDR1 SNHLY, CDR2 FYNNEI. CDR3 length: 10 amino acids. The CDR3 nucleotides read TGTGCCAGCAGTGACAGGGCCGCTTTCTTT. Amino acids: CASSDRAAFF.

This chain joins TRBV27 and TRBJ1-4; TRBD1 agrees at 8 bases. CDR3 length: 14 residues. Germline V lookup: CDR1 MNHEY, CDR2 SMNVEV (reference sequence). The ends lost 5 bases at V and 7 bases at J; junction bases unmatched: 6. The CDR3 spells CASSPGGAGEKLFF. CDR3 bases: TGTGCCAGCAGTCCAGGGGGCGCGGGTGAAAAACTGTTTTTT.

V usage is TRBV29-1 and J usage is TRBJ2-7; D is unclear. Trimming shortened V by 6 bases and J by 0 bases, and 12 bases separated the two germline ends. This CDR3 contains 13 residues. CDR1 is SQVTM and CDR2 is ANQGSEA in the germline V gene. In DNA, the CDR3 is TGCAGCGTCCAAAATCGCGGCTCCTACGAGCAGTACTTC. It encodes CSVQNRGSYEQYF.

The chain is built from TRBV5-6 and TRBJ2-5; D may correspond to TRBD1 or TRBD2 (5 bases each). The V and J ends lost 3 bases and 5 bases respectively, with 17 bases between them. The CDR3 consists of 15 residues. From germline, CDR1 is SGHDT and CDR2 YYEEEE. The CDR3 here is CASSSSRELVETQYF. In DNA, the CDR3 is TGTGCCAGCAGCTCAAGCAGGGAGTTGGTGGAGACCCAGTACTTC. The full variable domain, completed using reference TRBV5-6 and TRBJ2-5, is DAGVTQSPTHLIKTRGQQVTLRCSPKSGHDTVSWYQQALGQGPQFIFQYYEEEERQRGNFPDRFSGHQFPNYSSELNVNALLLGDSALYLCASSSSRELVETQYFGPGTRLLVL.

The gene calls are TRBV2 and TRBJ2-2; maybe TRBD2 (6 bases). This CDR3 has 15 residues. The germline V gene has CDR1 SNHLY and CDR2 FYNNEI. Between the trimmed V and J ends, which lost 11 bases and 5 bases, there was a span of 21 bases. CDR3 DNA: TGTGCCCGCTCTTACGGAGGGCCGGGTACCGGGGAGCTGTTTTTT. It is translated as CARSYGGPGTGELFF.

The chain employs TRBV5-4 and TRBJ1-2; 8 bases map to TRBD1. CDR1 is SGHNT and CDR2 is YYREEE in the germline V gene (reference sequence). The CDR3 is 14 amino acids. With 0 bases clipped from V and 4 bases from J, the junction kept 2 bases outside the gene matches. CDR3 nucleotides: TGTGCCAGCAGCTTGGAGGGACAGGTCTATGGCTACACCTTC. This sequence encodes CASSLEGQVYGYTF.

The chain recombines TRBV13 with TRBJ2-7; 9 nucleotides line up with TRBD2. J was trimmed by 4 bases and V by 3 bases; bases with no gene match: 7. The CDR3 length is 15 residues. CDR1 PRHDT and CDR2 FYEKMQ come from the germline V gene (reference sequence). The chain's CDR3 is CASSFTLAGRYEQYF. The CDR3, as DNA: TGTGCCAGCAGCTTTACGCTAGCGGGAAGATACGAGCAGTACTTC.

The genes are TRBV6-5 and TRBJ2-2, with 8 positions matching TRBD2. Germline trimming cut 0 bases from V and 4 bases from J; bases unmatched to any gene: 4. The CDR3 totals 16 residues. Germline CDR1 is MNHEY and CDR2 is SVGAGI. CDR3 protein: CASSYSTGLATGELFF. CDR3 in DNA: TGTGCCAGCAGTTACTCGACCGGACTAGCCACCGGGGAGCTGTTTTTT.

The J gene is TRBJ2-2, the V gene TRBV28; the match to TRBD1 covers 7 bases. The germline CDR1 and CDR2 sequences are MDHEN and SYDVKM. This CDR3 has 15 residues. The V segment lost 6 bases and the J segment 6 bases; nucleotides outside the gene matches: 10. CDR3: CASSRDSFWPGELFF. CDR3 coding DNA: TGTGCCAGCAGCCGGGACAGTTTCTGGCCCGGGGAGCTGTTTTTT.

As for this clone: Other DNA sequences in the sample encode the same CDR3. CDR3 amino acids: CASSLGAGNTEAFF. Written as DNA, the CDR3 is TGTGCCAGCAGCTTAGGGGCAGGGAACACTGAAGCTTTCTTT. The genes are TRBV7-9 and TRBJ1-1; unclear D gene. CDR3 length equals 14 residues. The germline V gene has CDR1 SEHNR and CDR2 FQNEAQ (reference sequence). Trimming removed 1 base from V and 1 base from J, with 7 bases in between. The full variable domain, in which reference TRBV7-9 and TRBJ1-1 provide the parts outside the CDR3, is DTGVSQNPRHKITKRGQNVTFRCDPISEHNRLYWYRQTLGQGPEFLTYFQNEAQLEKSRLLSDRFSAERPKGSFSTLEIQRTEQGDSAMYLCASSLGAGNTEAFFGQGTRLTVV.

The rearrangement links TRBV19 to TRBJ1-5; D gene uncertain. Trimming removed 4 bases at V and 0 bases at J, with 10 bases between. From germline, CDR1 is LNHDA and CDR2 SQIVND (reference sequence). The CDR3 is made up of 15 amino acids. The CDR3 DNA reads TGTGCCAGTAGTACCCACAGCTCTAGCAATCAGCCCCAGCATTTT. Its protein is CASSTHSSSNQPQHF.

This chain uses TRBV28 with TRBJ2-1; a possible D gene is TRBD2 (5 bases). CDR3 size: 15 residues. With 4 bases removed from V and 0 bases from J, the gap between germline ends came to 10 bases. Looked up from germline, CDR1 is MDHEN and CDR2 is SYDVKM. DNA of the CDR3: TGTGCCAGCAGTTCTCAGCGGAGCTCCTACAATGAGCAGTTCTTC. This encodes CASSSQRSSYNEQFF.

The genes are TRBV7-9 and TRBJ2-2, with D possibly matching TRBD1 (6 bases). V shed 5 bases and J shed 8 bases, with 9 bases lying between them. Germline V gives CDR1 SEHNR, CDR2 FQNEAQ (reference sequence). The CDR3 is 12 amino acids. The CDR3 region is CASSLGQGELFF. The CDR3 DNA reads as TGTGCCAGCAGCCTCGGACAGGGGGAGCTGTTTTTT.

This clone appeared once. The chain links TRBV9 to TRBJ1-2; no clear D gene. The CDR3 length is 18 residues. Germline V gives CDR1 SGDLS, CDR2 YYNGEE. Trimming stripped 1 base from V and 4 bases from J, with 23 bases between. The CDR3 loop is CASSVLNGWAQGRYGYTF. The CDR3 nucleotides read TGTGCCAGCAGCGTATTGAACGGTTGGGCCCAAGGGCGCTATGGCTACACCTTC. The full variable domain, in which reference TRBV9 and TRBJ1-2 provide the parts outside the CDR3, is DSGVTQTPKHLITATGQRVTLRCSPRSGDLSVYWYQQSLDQGLQFLIQYYNGEERAKGNILERFSAQQFPDLHSELNLSSLELGDSALYFCASSVLNGWAQGRYGYTFGSGTRLTVV.

The genes are TRBV28 and TRBJ1-2, with 8 nucleotides matching TRBD1. Germline CDR1 is MDHEN and CDR2 is SYDVKM. The CDR3 is 14 residues long. V dropped 5 bases and J dropped 5; count of bases not matched to a gene: 7. In DNA, the CDR3 is TGTGCCAGCAGTCCCTCAGGGGGCGTTTATGGCTACACCTTC. Amino acids: CASSPSGGVYGYTF.

Remarks on this clone: Other DNA sequences from this sample encode an identical CDR3 as well. The chain combines TRBV27 with TRBJ2-7; 9 positions match TRBD1. The CDR3 length is 16 residues. Germline V gives CDR1 MNHEY, CDR2 SMNVEV (reference sequence). With V trimmed by 0 bases and J by 4 bases, 7 bases remained unmatched. CDR3 sequence: CASSLSAGTGRYEQYF. The CDR3 DNA sequence: TGTGCCAGCAGTTTATCCGCCGGGACAGGGAGATACGAGCAGTACTTC.

This sequence joins TRBV5-1 and TRBJ2-7, with 7 bases matching TRBD2. V lost 1 base, J lost 3 bases, and 13 bases stayed unmatched. The CDR3 runs 17 residues. Germline V gives CDR1 SGHRS, CDR2 YFSETQ. The CDR3 DNA reads as TGCGCCAGCAGCTTGTCTTTGAGGAGCGGGACCCTCTACGAGCAGTACTTC. Translated: CASSLSLRSGTLYEQYF.

V gene TRBV27 combines with J gene TRBJ2-2, with a possible D match to TRBD2 (6 bases). V was clipped by 4 bases and J by 4 bases, with 10 bases between them. This CDR3 contains 14 residues. Germline loops: CDR1 MNHEY, CDR2 SMNVEV (reference sequence). The DNA of the CDR3 is TGTGCCAGCAGTTCCCGGGACTCCACCGGGGAGCTGTTTTTT. Translation: CASSSRDSTGELFF.

This clone has only a few counts. This rearrangement joins TRBV28 to TRBJ2-7; maybe TRBD2 (5 bases). This CDR3 is built from 15 residues. With 2 bases removed from V and 3 bases from J, the gap between germline ends came to 14 bases. Germline V gene sequence: CDR1 MDHEN, CDR2 SYDVKM. In DNA, the CDR3 is TGTGCCAGCAGTTTAGGGTGGGAGAACTTCTACGAGCAGTACTTC. Residues: CASSLGWENFYEQYF.

The J gene is TRBJ2-1, the V gene TRBV19; D is possibly TRBD1 or TRBD2 (6 bases each). The CDR3 covers 11 residues. Germline values: CDR1 LNHDA, CDR2 SQIVND (reference sequence). Trimming left V 11 bases short and J 8 bases short, with 13 bases between. The CDR3 nucleotides read TGTGCCGGGGGGCCCCCTGATGAGCAGTTCTTC. Amino acid sequence: CAGGPPDEQFF.

This CDR3 reads CASSADKHNEQFF. The CDR3 nucleotides read TGTGCCAGCAGCGCCGACAAGCACAATGAGCAGTTCTTC. J is TRBJ2-1 and V is TRBV7-9; D not certain. The CDR3 loop spans 13 amino acids. CDR1 is SEHNR and CDR2 is FQNEAQ in the germline V gene (reference sequence). Trimming removed 5 bases from V and 5 bases from J, with 10 bases in between.

The chain joins TRBV9 to TRBJ1-1, with 8 nucleotides matching TRBD1. Germline V CDR1 and CDR2: SGDLS, YYNGEE. This CDR3 contains 15 residues. J lost 4 bases, V lost 4 bases, and 9 bases had no gene match. CDR3 nucleotides: TGTGCCAGCAGCCCCTCCGGACAGGGAGGCACTGAAGCTTTCTTT. This sequence encodes CASSPSGQGGTEAFF. Full variable domain (rest looked up from reference TRBV9 and TRBJ1-1): DSGVTQTPKHLITATGQRVTLRCSPRSGDLSVYWYQQSLDQGLQFLIQYYNGEERAKGNILERFSAQQFPDLHSELNLSSLELGDSALYFCASSPSGQGGTEAFFGQGTRLTVV.

The chain uses TRBV6-1 and TRBJ2-7, with TRBD2 as a possible D gene (6 bases). The germline V gene encodes CDR1 MNHNS and CDR2 SASEGT. This CDR3 region has 14 residues. Trimming pared 6 bases from V and 3 bases from J, leaving 15 bases between. The CDR3 bases are TGTGCCAGCAGGGAGGGTCTCCATTTCTACGAGCAGTACTTC. This translates into CASREGLHFYEQYF.

About this clone: The sample holds other DNA sequences that translate to the same CDR3. The J gene is TRBJ2-7, the V gene TRBV19; D perhaps matches TRBD1 (5 bases). The CDR3 length is 13 residues. The germline V gene has CDR1 LNHDA and CDR2 SQIVND (reference sequence). V lost 3 bases and J lost 1, with 7 bases in between. CDR3 sequence: CASSIQGSYEQYF. CDR3 bases: TGTGCCAGTAGTATCCAGGGTTCCTACGAGCAGTACTTC. The entire variable domain, with the rest obtained from reference TRBV19 and TRBJ2-7, is as follows: DGGITQSPKYLFRKEGQNVTLSCEQNLNHDAMYWYRQDPGQGLRLIYYSQIVNDFQKGDIAEGYSVSREKKESFPLTVTSAQKNPTAFYLCASSIQGSYEQYFGPGTRLTVT.

The chain uses TRBV6-6 and TRBJ2-7; D possibly corresponds to TRBD2 (5 bases). The germline V gene encodes CDR1 MNHNY and CDR2 SVGAGI (reference sequence). V was cut by 7 bases and J by 7 bases, with 17 bases left in between. This CDR3 is 13 amino acids long. CDR3 in DNA: TGTGCCAGCAACGACGGGGTCTACGTGGAGCAGTACTTC. Protein: CASNDGVYVEQYF.